What follows are 18 T cell receptor beta chains derived from one specimen sequenced in a study of cytomegalovirus exposure and HLA in healthy donors. The method was immunoSEQ multiplex PCR; TCRdb's version includes in-frame clones alone and lacks a portion of them. Here the sample spans tens of thousands of clones, more than 85% being singletons. The sequencing input was PBMCs. These receptors originate from a woman aged 18 to 35 in good health and CMV-seronegative.

V is TRBV18 and J is TRBJ2-2, with TRBD1 as a possible D gene (6 bases). The germline V gene encodes CDR1 KGHSH and CDR2 LQKENI. With 2 bases removed from V and 5 bases from J, the gap between germline ends came to 12 bases. This CDR3 has 15 amino acids. DNA of the CDR3: TGTGCCAGCTCACCAGGACAGATGAAGACCGGGGAGCTGTTTTTT. The encoded protein is CASSPGQMKTGELFF.

This chain uses TRBV7-9 with TRBJ1-4, with a weak D call TRBD1 (6 bases). Germline V gene lookup returns CDR1 SEHNR and CDR2 FQNEAQ (reference sequence). The V gene lost 3 bases and the J gene lost 5 bases, with 10 bases spanning the gap. There are 14 residues in the CDR3. The CDR3 protein is CASSFGQMNEKLFF. The CDR3 DNA reads as TGTGCCAGCAGCTTTGGACAGATGAATGAAAAACTGTTTTTT.

This chain links TRBV18 with TRBJ2-5; D may be TRBD2 (6 bases). Germline V lookup: CDR1 KGHSH, CDR2 LQKENI. The CDR3 runs 12 residues. Trimming pared 4 bases from V and 3 bases from J, leaving 6 bases between. The DNA for the CDR3 is TGTGCCAGCTCACGGAGGGAAGAGACCCAGTACTTC. This translates into CASSRREETQYF. The full variable domain, completed using reference TRBV18 and TRBJ2-5, is NAGVMQNPRHLVRRRGQEARLRCSPMKGHSHVYWYRQLPEEGLKFMVYLQKENIIDESGMPKERFSAEFPKEGPSILRIQQVVRGDSAAYFCASSRREETQYFGPGTRLLVL.

The chain carries TRBV5-4 and TRBJ1-4, with 8 positions matching TRBD1. V was pared by 0 bases and J by 4 bases, with 5 bases of the junction left unmatched. The CDR3 runs 16 residues. CDR1 SGHNT and CDR2 YYREEE come from the germline V gene (reference sequence). CDR3 in DNA: TGTGCCAGCAGCTTGGATTCGGACAGGGATAATGAAAAACTGTTTTTT. Protein product: CASSLDSDRDNEKLFF.

This clone was observed a few times. The chain is built from TRBV6-6 and TRBJ2-3, with 10 bases fitting TRBD2. Germline V gene sequence: CDR1 MNHNY, CDR2 SVGAGI (reference sequence). Trimming took 4 bases from V and 2 from J; bases not matched to a gene: 6. The CDR3 covers 16 residues. The DNA of the CDR3 is TGTGCCAGCAGTTTGACAGCGGGGGGGGACACAGATACGCAGTATTTT. It codes for CASSLTAGGDTDTQYF.

V gene TRBV19 combines with J gene TRBJ1-5; 8 bases line up with TRBD1. The CDR3 loop spans 12 amino acids. The trim removed 3 bases at V and 9 bases at J, leaving 1 base unmatched. Looked up from germline, CDR1 is LNHDA and CDR2 is SQIVND (reference sequence). The CDR3 is CASSITGGPQHF. The DNA of the CDR3 is TGTGCCAGTAGTATTACAGGGGGGCCCCAGCATTTT.

The V and J genes are TRBV5-4 and TRBJ1-5, with D possibly TRBD1 on 6 matching bases. The CDR3 sequence is 13 residues long. V was cut by 4 bases and J by 6 bases, with 11 bases left in between. CDR1 and CDR2 (germline): SGHNT, YYREEE (reference sequence). The CDR3 protein is CASSTGIGQPQHF. Here the CDR3 DNA reads TGTGCCAGCAGCACAGGGATAGGTCAGCCCCAGCATTTT.

The sample holds one count of this clone. The chain joins TRBV6-5 to TRBJ2-2; the match to TRBD1 covers 7 bases. Per the germline V gene, CDR1 is MNHEY and CDR2 is SVGAGI. The trim removed 6 bases at V and 2 bases at J, leaving 3 bases unmatched. The CDR3 loop spans 14 amino acids. The CDR3 DNA is TGTGCCAGCAGAGGACAGGCTAACACCGGGGAGCTGTTTTTT. Translated, it gives CASRGQANTGELFF.

This clone was counted between two and nine times. This chain uses TRBV12-5 with TRBJ1-2, with TRBD1 matching over 8 bases. The germline V gene encodes CDR1 LGHNT and CDR2 FRNRAP. The CDR3 totals 13 residues. The CDR3 region has the DNA TGTGGGAGGTGGAGTAGGACAGGGTCCGGCTACACCTTC. It is translated as CGRWSRTGSGYTF.

This chain connects TRBV11-1 to TRBJ2-2, with 10 bases aligning to TRBD1. Germline CDR1 and CDR2: SGHAT and FQDESV (reference sequence). J gave up 6 bases and V 3 bases, and 10 bases lay outside the gene matches. The CDR3 totals 17 residues. The CDR3 protein is CASSFPLGTGVPGELFF. The CDR3 DNA is TGTGCCAGCAGCTTTCCCCTTGGGACAGGGGTCCCCGGGGAGCTGTTTTTT.

The genes are TRBV20-1 and TRBJ2-1; TRBD1 might be the D (7 bases). The V gene lost 5 bases and the J gene lost 7 bases, with 9 bases spanning the gap. Looked up from germline, CDR1 is DFQATT and CDR2 is SNEGSKA (reference sequence). The CDR3 loop spans 11 amino acids. CDR3 nucleotide sequence: TGCAGTGCTCCAGGGGGGAATGAGCAGTTCTTC. Translation: CSAPGGNEQFF.

The rearrangement uses TRBV5-1 and TRBJ1-3, with TRBD1 as a possible D gene (6 bases). V lost 0 bases to trimming and J lost 2 bases, with 6 bases between them. Germline V gene sequence: CDR1 SGHRS, CDR2 YFSETQ. The CDR3 is 14 amino acids. The CDR3 is CASSLAGAGNTIYF. DNA for the CDR3: TGCGCCAGCAGCTTGGCAGGGGCTGGAAACACCATATATTTT.

This chain links TRBV19 with TRBJ2-3; TRBD2 agrees at 9 bases. Germline CDR1 and CDR2: LNHDA and SQIVND (reference sequence). After removal of 0 bases from V and 1 base from J, the junction contained 5 bases not matched to a gene. There are 17 residues in the CDR3. The CDR3 protein is CASSIDPWTSGTDTQYF. CDR3 DNA sequence: TGTGCCAGTAGTATAGATCCCTGGACTAGCGGCACAGATACGCAGTATTTT.

The V and J genes are TRBV7-9 and TRBJ2-3, with 13 bases that match TRBD2. The CDR3 sequence is 16 residues long. After removal of 5 bases from V and 2 bases from J, the junction contained 4 bases not matched to a gene. The germline gives CDR1 SEHNR, CDR2 FQNEAQ (reference sequence). The CDR3 protein is CASSPGLAGDTDTQYF. In nucleotides, the CDR3 is TGTGCCAGCAGCCCAGGACTAGCGGGGGACACAGATACGCAGTATTTT.

V usage is TRBV4-2 and J usage is TRBJ2-7; 14 bases fit TRBD2. Losses at the gene ends were 3 bases for V and 2 bases for J; bases not matched to a gene: 0. The germline V gene has CDR1 LGHNA and CDR2 YNFKEQ. The CDR3 contains 15 residues. The CDR3 DNA reads as TGTGCCAGCAGCCAGGGACTAGCGGGGGCCTACGAGCAGTACGTC. Amino acid sequence: CASSQGLAGAYEQYV.

The chain couples TRBV7-9 to TRBJ2-5, with TRBD2 as a possible D gene (7 bases). This CDR3 contains 13 residues. CDR1 SEHNR and CDR2 FQNEAQ come from the germline V gene (reference sequence). The ends were cut back, 11 bases at V and 2 bases at J, with 15 bases in the middle. CDR3 nucleotide sequence: TGTGCCGCCGGGGGGCCGGAACAAGAGACCCAGTACTTC. It codes for CAAGGPEQETQYF.

V usage is TRBV28 and J usage is TRBJ2-7; a possible D gene is TRBD2 (6 bases). From germline, CDR1 is MDHEN and CDR2 SYDVKM. The CDR3 totals 12 residues. The V end was cut by 5 bases, the J end by 6 bases, with 11 bases between. The CDR3 nucleotides read TGTGCCAGCAGTCCGACTAGGAGCGAGCAGTACTTC. The encoded protein is CASSPTRSEQYF.

This clone was recorded only once. J is TRBJ2-3 and V is TRBV10-3, with unresolved D. This CDR3 is 13 amino acids long. Germline lookup yields CDR1 ENHRY and CDR2 SYGVKD. Trimming shortened V by 0 bases and J by 6 bases, and 7 bases separated the two germline ends. The CDR3 is CAISESSRDTQYF. The CDR3 DNA reads TGTGCCATCAGTGAGTCGTCTCGGGATACGCAGTATTTT.